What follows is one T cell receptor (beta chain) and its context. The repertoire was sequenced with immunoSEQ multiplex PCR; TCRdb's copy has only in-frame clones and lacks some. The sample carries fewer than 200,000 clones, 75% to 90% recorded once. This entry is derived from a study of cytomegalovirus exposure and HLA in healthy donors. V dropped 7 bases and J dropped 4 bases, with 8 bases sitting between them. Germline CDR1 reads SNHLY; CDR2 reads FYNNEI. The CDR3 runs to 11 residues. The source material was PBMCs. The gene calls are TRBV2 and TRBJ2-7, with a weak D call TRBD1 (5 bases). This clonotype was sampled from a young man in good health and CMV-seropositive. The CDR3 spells CASTRQYEQYF. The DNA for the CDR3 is TGTGCCAGCACTAGACAGTACGAGCAGTACTTC. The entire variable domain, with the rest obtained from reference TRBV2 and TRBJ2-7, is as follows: EPEVTQTPSHQVTQMGQEVILRCVPISNHLYFYWYRQILGQKVEFLVSFYNNEISEKSEIFDDQFSVERPDGSNFTLKIRSTKLEDSAMYFCASTRQYEQYFGPGTRLTVT.